A selection of T cell receptor beta chains follows, all from one sample in a study of T cells after yellow fever vaccination. One entry per CDR3 protein results from TCRdb running MiXCR on the 5' RACE reads. Of 450,000 to 650,000 distinct CDR3 sequences in the sample, roughly 14% are singletons; the top ten hold about 14%. The sample in question was PBMCs, obtained on the day of the yellow fever booster vaccination. All receptors derive from a man aged 30-40 years who received the YFV17D yellow fever vaccine. Each CDR3 is given with its conserved first and last residue. Fields, in order: J gene, CDR3 length, V gene, clone size, D gene, CDR3 DNA, CDR3 protein. The D gene is left open where the match is weak. Clone size is given for some rows only: seen once, a few or many times, or a class if the clone is expanded.

>TRBJ1-2|12|TRBV3-1|few|-
TGTGCCAGCAGCCAAGGGCGAGGGGGCTACACCTTC
CASSQGRGGYTF
>TRBJ2-1|13|TRBV20-1|many|-
TGCAGTGCCGCGGGACTCGTACACAATGAGCAGTTCTTC
CSAAGLVHNEQFF
>TRBJ2-1|15|TRBV7-9|-|-
TGTGCCAGCAGCTTAGGGGCAGCAGGCCACAATGAGCAGTTCTTC
CASSLGAAGHNEQFF
>TRBJ2-5|16|TRBV9|few|-
TGTGCCAGCAGCGCCACCTGGTTAAACAGGGAAGAGACCCAGTACTTC
CASSATWLNREETQYF
>TRBJ2-7|16|TRBV7-8|-|-
TGTGCCAGCAGCCCCCGCCAGGGGACCCTCTCCTACGAGCAGTACTTC
CASSPRQGTLSYEQYF
>TRBJ2-2|11|TRBV30|-|-
TGTGCCTGGAGTGTACTAGAGGAGCTGTTTTTT
CAWSVLEELFF
>TRBJ2-1|15|TRBV7-9|few|-
TGTGCCAGCAGCTCCTCGACCGGTATCAACAATGAGCAGTTCTTC
CASSSSTGINNEQFF
>TRBJ2-1|11|TRBV6-2/TRBV6-3|-|-
TGTGCCAGCAGTTGGGCTAGCGAGCAGTTCTTC
CASSWASEQFF
>TRBJ1-5|14|TRBV7-2|few|-
TGTGCCAGCAGCTTAGAATCGGGCAATCAGCCCCAGCATTTT
CASSLESGNQPQHF
>TRBJ1-5|15|TRBV7-2|few|-
TGTGCCAGCAGCTTTATGGGGACGGAAAATCAGCCCCAGCATTTT
CASSFMGTENQPQHF
>TRBJ1-3|11|TRBV7-8|-|-
TGTGCCAGCAGCTCAGGTTACACCATATATTTT
CASSSGYTIYF
>TRBJ2-1|14|TRBV20-1|-|TRBD1
TGCAGTGCTAGGAACGAAGGACAGGGCCATGAGCAGTTCTTC
CSARNEGQGHEQFF
>TRBJ2-4|15|TRBV20-1|-|-
TGCAGTGCTAGAGATGGATTGTTGGCCAAAAACATTCAGTACTTC
CSARDGLLAKNIQYF
>TRBJ2-2|15|TRBV12-3/TRBV12-4|many|-
TGTGCCAGCAGTTTAGTGACGAAAGGGCACGGGGAGCTGTTTTTT
CASSLVTKGHGELFF
>TRBJ2-5|14|TRBV18|-|-
TGTGCCAGCTCACCCCTACGCCCCCAAGAGACCCAGTACTTC
CASSPLRPQETQYF
>TRBJ2-7|17|TRBV15|-|-
TGTGCCACCAGCAGAGATACATCCCGGCAGGGGTCCTACGAGCAGTACTTC
CATSRDTSRQGSYEQYF
>TRBJ2-3|15|TRBV6-1|few|TRBD2
TGTGCCAGCAGGACCGGGACTAGCATCACAGATACGCAGTATTTT
CASRTGTSITDTQYF
>TRBJ2-2|17|TRBV10-3|-|TRBD1
TGTGCCATCCTGTTCCCCGGGACAGGGGAGAACACCGGGGAGCTGTTTTTT
CAILFPGTGENTGELFF
>TRBJ2-3|12|TRBV7-2|few|-
TGTGCCAGCAGCTACGACTCAAAAGAACAGTATTTT
CASSYDSKEQYF
>TRBJ2-4|17|TRBV5-6|-|-
TGTGCCAGCAGCTCCTCCGGGGCTACGCTAGCCAAAAACATTCAGTACTTC
CASSSSGATLAKNIQYF
>TRBJ2-5|13|TRBV5-6|-|-
TGTGCCAGCAGTCTTTTTTTAGTAGATGTCCAGTACTTC
CASSLFLVDVQYF
>TRBJ2-7|15|TRBV18|few|-
TGTGCCAGCTCTCCCAGGGAGCCGGGCAACTACGAGCAGTACTTC
CASSPREPGNYEQYF
>TRBJ2-2|17|TRBV5-1|-|TRBD1
TGCGCCAGCAGCTTGGGCAGGGGGCTCGCGAACACCGGGGAGCTGTTTTTT
CASSLGRGLANTGELFF
>TRBJ2-7|15|TRBV3-1|-|TRBD2
TGTGCCTGCTCCCGGACCGGGACTAGACCCTACGAGCAGTACTTC
CACSRTGTRPYEQYF
>TRBJ2-1|15|TRBV5-1|-|-
TGCGCCAGCAGCATCAGGATGGGGTCCTACAATGAGCAGTTCTTC
CASSIRMGSYNEQFF
>TRBJ2-5|15|TRBV7-2|-|-
TGTGCCAGCAGCTTTAGATGGGGCCTCCAAGAGACCCAGTACTTC
CASSFRWGLQETQYF
>TRBJ1-1|15|TRBV7-9|few|TRBD1
TGTGCCAGCAGGGAGTCCACAGGGGCGAACACTGAAGCTTTCTTT
CASRESTGANTEAFF